This TCR beta chain stems from a study of Ad26.COV2.S vaccination and SARS-CoV-2 variants. Study-level points and caveats: Total T cell responses may have been underestimated by the TCR breadth and depth analyses.

The treatment: around 19 received Ad26.COV2.S at low or high dose, single or two shots; a few received placebo; per-sample allocation not given. Repertoires come from day 63 after the first vaccine or placebo injection. This CDR3 region has 14 residues. The V gene's germline CDR1 is SNHLY and CDR2 FYNNEI. Unmatched junction bases numbered 6, after V lost 6 bases and J lost 6 bases. Repertoires were generated with immunoSEQ multiplex PCR, while TCRdb's copy carries only in-frame clones and drops some. The sample lists 350,000 to 450,000 clones; 89% were seen once. About this clone: Its matching antigen is unknown.

This TCR came from a person aged 18-60 years who received the Ad26.COV2.S COVID-19 vaccine or a placebo. The rearrangement joins TRBV2 to TRBJ2-3; 10 nucleotides agree with TRBD2. Sequenced material: peripheral blood, taken in a trial of Ad26.COV2.S vaccine versus placebo. The DNA of the CDR3 is TGTGCCAGCAGCTCTAGCGGGAGTGTCGATACGCAGTATTTT. This gives the protein CASSSSGSVDTQYF.